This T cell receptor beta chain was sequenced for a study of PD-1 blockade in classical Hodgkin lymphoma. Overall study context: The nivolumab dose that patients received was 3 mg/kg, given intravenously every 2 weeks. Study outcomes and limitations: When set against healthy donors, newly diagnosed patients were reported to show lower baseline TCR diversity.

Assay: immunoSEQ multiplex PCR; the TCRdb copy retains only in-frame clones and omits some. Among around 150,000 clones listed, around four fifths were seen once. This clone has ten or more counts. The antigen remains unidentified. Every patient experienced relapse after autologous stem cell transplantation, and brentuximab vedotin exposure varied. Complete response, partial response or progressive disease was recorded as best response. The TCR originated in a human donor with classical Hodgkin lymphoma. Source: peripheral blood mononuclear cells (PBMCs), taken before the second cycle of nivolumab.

The CDR3 protein is CASSQETSGQETQYF. As DNA, the CDR3 is TGTGCCAGCAGCCAAGAGACTAGCGGACAAGAGACCCAGTACTTC. The gene calls are TRBV4-2 and TRBJ2-5, with 9 bases lining up with TRBD2. The CDR3 contains 15 residues. V lost 0 bases to trimming and J lost 2 bases; unmatched junction nucleotides: 1. Per the germline V gene, CDR1 is LGHNA and CDR2 is YNFKEQ.